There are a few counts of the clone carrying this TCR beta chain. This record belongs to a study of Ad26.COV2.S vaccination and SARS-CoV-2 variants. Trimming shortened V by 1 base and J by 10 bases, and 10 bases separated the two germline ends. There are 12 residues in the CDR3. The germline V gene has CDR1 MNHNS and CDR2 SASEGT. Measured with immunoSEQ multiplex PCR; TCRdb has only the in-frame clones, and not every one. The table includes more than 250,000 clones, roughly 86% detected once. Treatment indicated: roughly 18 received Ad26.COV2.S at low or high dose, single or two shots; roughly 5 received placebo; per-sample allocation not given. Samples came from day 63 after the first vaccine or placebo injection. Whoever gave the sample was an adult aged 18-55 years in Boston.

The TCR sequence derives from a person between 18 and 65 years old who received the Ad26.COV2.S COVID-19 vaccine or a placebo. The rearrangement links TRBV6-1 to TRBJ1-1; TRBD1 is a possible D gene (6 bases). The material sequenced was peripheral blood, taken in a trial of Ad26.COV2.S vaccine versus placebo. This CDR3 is CASSEGRGGAFF. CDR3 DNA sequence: TGTGCCAGCAGTGAAGGAAGAGGGGGAGCTTTCTTT.